This is a list of T cell receptor beta chains from one sample in a study of blood T cells in healthy people across ages. Using its own MiXCR run on the 5' RACE reads, TCRdb lists one record per CDR3 protein. The data contain about 640,000 distinct CDR3 sequences, roughly 30% of them singletons. Sequenced: blood. The receptors derive from a woman older than 75 in good health. Each CDR3 is given with its conserved first and last residue. Fields, in order: J gene, D gene, clone size, V gene, CDR3 protein, CDR3 DNA. A D gene is named only where the DNA matches it firmly. For some rows the clone size is stated as once, few or many, or as a class when expanded; others skip it.

>TRBJ2-7|.|many|TRBV20-1
CSAFPRASSFEQYF
TGCAGTGCTTTCCCCCGGGCCTCCTCGTTCGAGCAGTACTTC
>TRBJ1-2|.|once|TRBV3-1
CASSQYGGENYGYTF
TGTGCCAGCAGCCAGTACGGGGGGGAGAACTATGGCTACACCTTC
>TRBJ2-6|.|.|TRBV11-2
CASSSVLWEATSGANVLTF
TGTGCCAGCAGCTCAGTCCTTTGGGAAGCCACCTCTGGGGCCAACGTCCTGACTTTC
>TRBJ1-2|TRBD1|.|TRBV29-1
CSGGQGDYGHTF
TGCAGCGGCGGACAGGGAGACTATGGCCACACCTTC
>TRBJ2-7|TRBD1|few|TRBV2
CASRETGQTRFLYEQYF
TGTGCCAGCAGAGAAACGGGACAGACACGTTTCCTCTACGAGCAGTACTTC
>TRBJ2-7|TRBD1|many|TRBV7-2
CASSWSGTENYEQYF
TGTGCCAGCAGCTGGTCGGGGACAGAAAACTACGAGCAGTACTTC
>TRBJ2-4|TRBD2|.|TRBV12-5
CASAWGGENIQYF
TGTGCTAGTGCTTGGGGGGGGGAAAACATTCAGTACTTC
>TRBJ2-1|TRBD2|.|TRBV5-1
CASSQETRLAGDNEQFF
TGCGCCAGCAGCCAAGAGACTAGACTAGCGGGTGACAATGAGCAGTTCTTC
>TRBJ2-1|TRBD1|.|TRBV7-2
CASSSSDRAAYNEQFF
TGTGCCAGCAGCTCGTCGGACAGGGCAGCCTACAATGAGCAGTTCTTC
>TRBJ2-5|.|.|TRBV15
CASSQDLVGETQYF
TGTGCCAGCAGCCAAGATTTGGTCGGGGAGACCCAGTACTTC
>TRBJ2-5|.|.|TRBV7-6
CASSLVGRALQETQYF
TGTGCCAGCAGCTTAGTTGGTCGGGCCCTCCAAGAGACCCAGTACTTC
>TRBJ1-2|.|many|TRBV27
CASSLSGTHGYTF
TGTGCCAGCAGTTTATCCGGGACGCATGGCTACACCTTC
>TRBJ1-2|.|.|TRBV20-1
CSAQGRGYGYTF
TGCAGTGCCCAGGGACGCGGCTATGGCTACACCTTC
>TRBJ2-7|.|few|TRBV5-4
CASSLAAYSYNEQYF
TGTGCCAGCAGCTTGGCCGCATACTCCTACAATGAGCAGTACTTC
>TRBJ2-5|.|many|TRBV18
CASSPPPSGETQYF
TGTGCCAGCTCGCCACCACCCAGTGGGGAGACCCAGTACTTC
>TRBJ2-3|TRBD2|.|TRBV12-3/TRBV12-4
CASIAGGADTQYF
TGTGCCAGCATTGCGGGAGGGGCGGATACGCAGTATTTT
>TRBJ2-4|TRBD2|.|TRBV7-9
CASSLASAGVEQYF
TGTGCCAGCAGCTTAGCGAGTGCGGGAGTTGAGCAGTACTTC
>TRBJ2-3|TRBD2|many|TRBV5-6
CASRPEVRGTSDPRDTQYF
TGTGCCAGCAGACCAGAAGTGCGGGGGACTAGCGACCCTCGGGATACGCAGTATTTT
>TRBJ2-7|.|many|TRBV7-2
CASSLPVGEQYF
TGTGCCAGCAGCTTACCCGTCGGCGAGCAGTACTTC
>TRBJ1-2|.|.|TRBV6-2/TRBV6-3
CAGSFKRGYGYTF
TGTGCCGGCAGTTTCAAAAGGGGCTATGGCTACACCTTC
>TRBJ2-7|.|.|TRBV7-2
CASSPGGSGDEQYF
TGTGCCAGCAGCCCAGGGGGGAGTGGGGACGAGCAGTACTTC
>TRBJ1-2|TRBD1|many|TRBV5-1
CASSLEVTGNYGYTF
TGCGCCAGCAGCTTGGAGGTGACAGGGAACTATGGCTACACCTTC
>TRBJ2-2|.|many|TRBV29-1
CSVEVRARGSNTGELFF
TGCAGCGTTGAGGTCAGGGCGAGAGGGTCGAACACCGGGGAGCTGTTTTTT
>TRBJ2-5|.|many|TRBV5-1
CASSFAGVTGDQYF
TGCGCCAGCAGCTTTGCAGGGGTAACTGGGGACCAGTACTTC
>TRBJ2-4|.|many|TRBV7-2
CASSPVENIQYF
TGTGCCAGCAGCCCCGTCGAAAACATTCAGTACTTC
>TRBJ1-2|.|few|TRBV30
CAWRSDYGYTF
TGTGCCTGGAGGTCGGACTATGGCTACACCTTC
>TRBJ1-4|.|.|TRBV11-2
CASSAGSGLEKLFF
TGTGCCAGCAGCGCGGGCTCGGGCCTTGAAAAACTGTTTTTT
>TRBJ2-7|.|.|TRBV15
CATGREPPEQYF
TGTGCCACCGGCAGGGAGCCACCCGAGCAGTACTTC
>TRBJ1-3|.|once|TRBV4-2
CASSQESGRGNTIYF
TGTGCCAGCAGCCAAGAGTCGGGGCGCGGAAACACCATATATTTT
>TRBJ2-3|TRBD2|many|TRBV4-1
CASSPTGGTTDTQYF
TGCGCCAGCAGTCCGACCGGGGGGACCACAGATACGCAGTATTTT
>TRBJ2-5|.|many|TRBV11-2
CASSPGLQETQYF
TGTGCCAGCAGCCCGGGCCTACAAGAGACCCAGTACTTC
>TRBJ2-3|.|.|TRBV30
CAWSVESTDTQYF
TGTGCCTGGAGTGTGGAAAGCACAGATACGCAGTATTTT
>TRBJ1-1|.|few|TRBV5-1
CASSLGSGQMNTEAFF
TGCGCCAGCAGCCTTGGGTCCGGACAGATGAACACTGAAGCTTTCTTT
>TRBJ1-1|.|few|TRBV9
CASSVDREAEAFF
TGTGCCAGCAGCGTAGACAGGGAAGCTGAAGCTTTCTTT
>TRBJ1-5|.|many|TRBV7-8
CASSLNPDQPQHF
TGTGCCAGCAGCTTAAATCCCGATCAGCCCCAGCATTTT
>TRBJ2-5|.|.|TRBV12-3/TRBV12-4
CASSLNGRFETQYF
TGTGCCAGCAGTTTAAACGGGCGTTTCGAGACCCAGTACTTC
>TRBJ1-1|.|.|TRBV29-1
CSAVRADTEAFF
TGCAGCGCCGTCAGGGCAGACACTGAAGCTTTCTTT
>TRBJ2-5|TRBD1|many|TRBV12-3/TRBV12-4
CASSFGRGQETQYF
TGTGCCAGCAGTTTTGGCAGGGGGCAAGAGACCCAGTACTTC
>TRBJ1-4|.|.|TRBV20-1
CSADRVPTNEKLFF
TGCAGTGCTGACAGAGTTCCAACTAATGAAAAACTGTTTTTT
>TRBJ2-4|TRBD2|few|TRBV28
CASSPGPPGRGGDIQYF
TGTGCCAGCAGCCCTGGGCCTCCGGGACGGGGGGGAGACATTCAGTACTTC
>TRBJ1-4|TRBD1|.|TRBV30
CAWSVQGAEKLFF
TGTGCCTGGAGTGTACAGGGGGCCGAAAAACTGTTTTTT
>TRBJ2-7|TRBD1|many|TRBV28
CASSYSGGAAYEQYF
TGTGCCAGCAGTTACTCAGGGGGCGCGGCTTACGAGCAGTACTTC
>TRBJ2-3|.|.|TRBV20-1
CSAGTDTDTQYF
TGCAGTGCTGGAACAGACACAGATACGCAGTATTTT
>TRBJ2-1|.|many|TRBV7-2
CASSPYPGSYNEQFF
TGTGCCAGCAGCCCTTACCCGGGGTCCTACAATGAGCAGTTCTTC
>TRBJ2-7|.|.|TRBV20-1
CSARGPNSPNYEQYF
TGCAGTGCTAGAGGCCCTAATTCCCCCAACTACGAGCAGTACTTC
>TRBJ1-2|.|once|TRBV5-1
CASSLAIQGFGYGYTF
TGCGCCAGCTCTTTGGCGATACAGGGATTCGGCTATGGCTACACCTTC
>TRBJ2-7|.|many|TRBV21-1
CASSNRDREYEQYF
TGTGCCAGCAGCAACCGGGACAGGGAGTACGAGCAGTACTTC
>TRBJ2-1|TRBD2|.|TRBV6-2/TRBV6-3
CASSPKLAGFDNEQFF
TGTGCCAGCAGTCCCAAACTAGCGGGATTTGACAATGAGCAGTTCTTC